This T cell receptor beta chain emerged from a study of identical twins. TCRdb used MiXCR to reprocess the 5' RACE reads, holding one entry per CDR3 protein. The sample includes approximately 550,000 distinct CDR3 sequences, about a fifth of them seen just once. These sequences were also reported in another study, on yellow fever vaccine responses in identical twins.

This clonotype was sampled from a woman between 18 and 29 years old in good health. Sample: CD4+ T cells sorted from blood.

The CDR3 region is CASTFPRGGQTDTQYF. The CDR3 nucleotides read TGTGCCAGCACCTTCCCCCGGGGCGGACAGACAGATACGCAGTATTTT. This rearrangement joins TRBV7-9 to TRBJ2-3; possibly TRBD1 for D (6 bases). CDR3 length: 16 residues. Deletions cut 7 bases from V and 3 bases from J, with 20 bases between. The V gene's germline CDR1 is SEHNR and CDR2 FQNEAQ (reference sequence).